What follows are 21 T cell receptor beta chains derived from one specimen sequenced in a study of blood T cells in healthy people across ages. The authors ran a second PCR of roughly 6 to 11 cycles using a sample-barcoded 5' primer and a J-beta primer mix. TCRdb fed the 5' RACE reads into MiXCR, producing one record per CDR3 protein. The table has hundreds of thousands of distinct CDR3 sequences, about 20% seen once. Sample: blood. Receptor source: a man aged 70 or older in good health.

The gene calls are TRBV14 and TRBJ2-4; D remains unclear. Looked up from germline, CDR1 is SGHDN and CDR2 is FVKESK. V shed 2 bases and J shed 0 bases, with 11 bases lying between them. The length of the CDR3 is 16 residues. In nucleotides, the CDR3 is TGTGCCAGCAGCCAACAAATATGGGGAGCCAAAAACATTCAGTACTTC. Translating it yields CASSQQIWGAKNIQYF.

This rearrangement joins TRBV7-8 to TRBJ1-1; D remains ambiguous. Germline CDR1 SGHVS, CDR2 FQNEAQ. This CDR3 region has 13 residues. The V gene lost 7 bases and the J gene lost 2 bases, with 11 bases spanning the gap. This chain's CDR3 is CASTNSKNTEAFF. The CDR3 region has the DNA TGTGCCAGCACCAACTCGAAAAACACTGAAGCTTTCTTT.

For this clonotype: This likely comes from a read error, as the CDR3 has no conserved phenylalanine or tryptophan at its end. This chain links TRBV12-3 or TRBV12-4 with TRBJ2-3, with unresolved D. The CDR3 covers 12 residues. V dropped 2 bases and J dropped 3 bases, with 3 bases sitting between them. CDR3 in amino acids: CASSLRTDTQYS. The CDR3 DNA reads as TGTGCCAGCAGTTTAAGGACAGATACGCAGTATTCT.

Regarding this clonotype: An end of the junction does not agree with germline; a read error may underlie this. V usage is TRBV4-3 and J usage is TRBJ2-1; 8 bases match TRBD2. The CDR3 is 15 residues long. Germline-derived CDR1 and CDR2 are LGHNA and YSLEER. The CDR3 here is CASSQQTGLVNEHFF. CDR3 nucleotides: TGCGCCAGCAGCCAACAAACGGGACTAGTCAATGAGCACTTCTTC.

The chain couples TRBV9 to TRBJ1-6, with D tentatively TRBD1 (5 bases). Germline V lookup: CDR1 SGDLS, CDR2 YYNGEE. The CDR3 runs to 16 residues. The V and J ends lost 0 bases and 3 bases respectively, with 10 bases between them. The CDR3 region is CASSVAQEIYNSPLHF. CDR3 bases: TGTGCCAGCAGCGTAGCACAGGAGATCTATAATTCACCCCTCCACTTT.

The J gene is TRBJ2-7, the V gene TRBV3-1; no firm D call. Germline V gene data show CDR1 as LGHDT and CDR2 as YNNKEL (reference sequence). With 1 base removed from V and 1 base from J, the gap between germline ends came to 8 bases. The CDR3 covers 14 residues. This CDR3 is CASSQGYTSYEQYF. As DNA, the CDR3 is TGTGCCAGCAGCCAAGGGTACACGTCCTACGAGCAGTACTTC.

The CDR3 DNA is TGTGCCACCAGCAGAATCCCGAGCGGGGGGGCTAGCACAGATACGCAGTATTTT. Its translation: CATSRIPSGGASTDTQYF. The V and J genes are TRBV15 and TRBJ2-3; 10 bases are shared with TRBD2. CDR1 is LNHNV, CDR2 YYDKDF, per germline (reference sequence). V shed 2 bases and J 0 bases; nucleotides not matched to a gene: 8. The CDR3 contains 18 residues. The complete variable domain, with remaining parts taken from reference TRBV15 and TRBJ2-3, reads DAMVIQNPRYQVTQFGKPVTLSCSQTLNHNVMYWYQQKSSQAPKLLFHYYDKDFNNEADTPDNFQSRRPNTSFCFLDIRSPGLGDTAMYLCATSRIPSGGASTDTQYFGPGTRLTVL.

This clonotype has ten or more counts. This chain links TRBV2 with TRBJ1-2; the D gene is possibly TRBD1 (5 bases). This CDR3 has 13 amino acids. Trimming shortened V by 4 bases and J by 4 bases, and 10 bases separated the two germline ends. Germline loops: CDR1 SNHLY, CDR2 FYNNEI. The CDR3 nucleotides read TGTGCCAGCAGTGGGGGCAGAGGCTATGGCTACACCTTC. This gives the protein CASSGGRGYGYTF.

This clonotype was recorded many times. The chain employs TRBV6-5 and TRBJ2-6, with TRBD1 matching over 9 bases. V gave up 5 bases and J gave up 2 bases; unmatched junction bases: 1. The length of the CDR3 is 15 residues. CDR1 is MNHEY, CDR2 SVGAGI, per germline. The CDR3 nucleotides read TGTGCCAGCAGTAGGGACAGGGCTGGGGCCAACGTCCTGACTTTC. Its translation is CASSRDRAGANVLTF.

In this sample, this clonotype turned up a few times. V and J are TRBV20-1 and TRBJ2-3, with TRBD1 matching 9 bases. CDR3 length: 14 amino acids. Trimming took 5 bases from V and 8 from J; bases not matched to a gene: 11. Germline V gene sequence: CDR1 DFQATT, CDR2 SNEGSKA (reference sequence). The CDR3 nucleotides are TGCAGTGCTTACGACAGGGGGAGGAAGGGTACGCAGTATTTT. Translated: CSAYDRGRKGTQYF.

This clonotype was recorded a few times. V and J are TRBV20-1 and TRBJ2-3; 8 bases map to TRBD2. V was clipped by 3 bases and J by 5 bases; unmatched bases: 4. Germline loops: CDR1 DFQATT, CDR2 SNEGSKA (reference sequence). CDR3 length: 13 residues. CDR3 residues: CSASSGGIDTQYF. CDR3 DNA: TGCAGTGCTAGTTCGGGGGGGATAGATACGCAGTATTTT.

The chain recombines TRBV29-1 with TRBJ2-5; TRBD1 agrees at 8 bases. The J call is uncertain, as TRBJ2-1 better fits the DNA end. The CDR3 sequence is 11 residues long. Germline CDR1 reads SQVTM; CDR2 reads ANQGSEA. This CDR3 reads CSFGQGPEQFF. For the CDR3, the DNA is TGCAGCTTCGGACAGGGTCCTGAGCAGTTCTTC.

The rearrangement joins TRBV24-1 to TRBJ1-2; D call uncertain. CDR3 length equals 14 residues. Germline CDR1 reads KGHDR; CDR2 reads SFDVKD. V lost 3 bases and J 5 bases, leaving 12 bases between the germline ends. The CDR3 spells CATSDPPSVYGYTF. CDR3 sequence (DNA): TGTGCCACCAGTGATCCTCCATCCGTTTATGGCTACACCTTC.

This clonotype was seen a few times. This rearrangement joins TRBV12-5 to TRBJ2-3; D is unresolved. Germline values: CDR1 LGHNT, CDR2 FRNRAP. V was trimmed by 3 bases and J by 6 bases, leaving 13 bases between them. The CDR3 loop spans 14 amino acids. CDR3 bases: TGTGCTAGTGGTTTAGGCGGTGCCGTGGATACGCAGTATTTT. This translates into CASGLGGAVDTQYF.

The chain recombines TRBV5-1 with TRBJ1-1; D gene unclear. Trimming removed 3 bases from V and 4 bases from J, with 7 bases in between. The germline CDR1 and CDR2 sequences are SGHRS and YFSETQ. The CDR3 extends over 12 amino acids. CDR3 residues: CASSWLGTEAFF. As DNA, the CDR3 is TGCGCCAGCAGCTGGTTGGGCACTGAAGCTTTCTTT.

This clonotype has a handful of counts. This rearrangement joins TRBV20-1 to TRBJ1-4; perhaps TRBD1 as D (6 bases). The CDR3 totals 12 residues. With 4 bases removed from V and 6 bases from J, the gap between germline ends came to 9 bases. Germline V gene lookup returns CDR1 DFQATT and CDR2 SNEGSKA (reference sequence). CDR3 amino acids: CSATGVDEKLFF. DNA of the CDR3: TGCAGTGCTACAGGGGTGGATGAAAAACTGTTTTTT.

V and J are TRBV6-6 and TRBJ2-1, with D possibly matching TRBD2 (5 bases). CDR1 MNHNY and CDR2 SVGAGI come from the germline V gene (reference sequence). The CDR3 extends over 13 amino acids. Trimming took 2 bases from V and 8 from J, leaving 10 bases between them. The CDR3 loop is CASSYGEWDEQFF. CDR3 sequence (DNA): TGTGCCAGCAGTTACGGGGAGTGGGATGAGCAGTTCTTC.

Details on this clonotype: A much larger clone differs by one base, so this may be a read error. The rearrangement joins TRBV28 to TRBJ1-1, with D possibly matching TRBD1 (6 bases). Trimming pared 6 bases from V and 5 bases from J, leaving 13 bases between. The CDR3 length is 13 residues. Germline loops: CDR1 MDHEN, CDR2 SYDVKM. In DNA form, the CDR3 reads TGTGCCAGCAGGTTGGGACACATAACTGAAGCTTTCTTT. Its protein product is CASRLGHITEAFF.

V usage is TRBV12-3 or TRBV12-4 and J usage is TRBJ2-2; 9 nucleotides agree with TRBD2. Trimming removed 5 bases from V and 14 bases from J; junction bases left unmatched: 9. The CDR3 loop spans 13 amino acids. The CDR3 reads CASSALAGRNLFF. As DNA, the CDR3 is TGTGCCAGCAGTGCGCTAGCGGGAAGGAATCTGTTTTTT.

The gene calls are TRBV9 and TRBJ2-3, with a tentative D call TRBD1 (5 bases). CDR3 size: 13 residues. Germline V gene sequence: CDR1 SGDLS, CDR2 YYNGEE. Trimming left V 6 bases short and J 0 bases short, with 8 bases between. CDR3 coding DNA: TGTGCCAGCAAGGGGTCAAGCACAGATACGCAGTATTTT. Translated, it gives CASKGSSTDTQYF.

This clonotype came up a few times. The chain is built from TRBV5-1 and TRBJ1-1, with a possible D match to TRBD1 (5 bases). The CDR3 sequence is 16 residues long. In germline, CDR1 is SGHRS, CDR2 YFSETQ. Deletions cut 0 bases from V and 1 base from J, with 13 bases between. The CDR3 reads CASSLDGGRANTEAFF. Here the CDR3 DNA reads TGCGCCAGCAGCTTGGATGGTGGCAGGGCGAACACTGAAGCTTTCTTT.